This T cell receptor beta chain originates from a study of OX40 agonist ivuxolimab in advanced cancers. J gave up 0 bases and V 5 bases, and 20 bases lay outside the gene matches. Germline lookup yields CDR1 GTSNPN and CDR2 SVGIG (reference sequence). The CDR3 length is 21 residues. The method was immunoSEQ multiplex PCR; TCRdb's version includes in-frame clones alone and lacks a portion of them. The table lists roughly 41,000 clones, 82% of them singletons. This chain connects TRBV30 to TRBJ2-3, with TRBD2 matching over 13 bases. The source material was CD4+ or CD8+ T cells sorted from blood, sampled in a trial of the OX40 agonist ivuxolimab. The receptor's source is an adult with an advanced solid tumor such as melanoma, head and neck, liver or kidney cancer. CDR3 coding DNA: TGTGCCTGGGTTGGGACGCCGGGACTAGCGGGGCAAATCGCTAGCACAGATACGCAGTATTTT. Residues: CAWVGTPGLAGQIASTDTQYF.